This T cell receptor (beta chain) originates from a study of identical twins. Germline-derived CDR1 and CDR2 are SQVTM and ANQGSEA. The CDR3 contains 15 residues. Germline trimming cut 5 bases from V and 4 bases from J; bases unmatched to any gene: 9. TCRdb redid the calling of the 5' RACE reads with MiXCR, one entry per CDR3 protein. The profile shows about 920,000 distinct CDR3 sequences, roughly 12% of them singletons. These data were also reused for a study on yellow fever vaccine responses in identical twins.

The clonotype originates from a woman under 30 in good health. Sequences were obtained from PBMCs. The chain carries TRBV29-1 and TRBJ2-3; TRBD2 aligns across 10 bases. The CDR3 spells CSVQRIAGGPDTQYF. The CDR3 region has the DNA TGCAGCGTTCAACGTATAGCGGGAGGCCCAGATACGCAGTATTTT.